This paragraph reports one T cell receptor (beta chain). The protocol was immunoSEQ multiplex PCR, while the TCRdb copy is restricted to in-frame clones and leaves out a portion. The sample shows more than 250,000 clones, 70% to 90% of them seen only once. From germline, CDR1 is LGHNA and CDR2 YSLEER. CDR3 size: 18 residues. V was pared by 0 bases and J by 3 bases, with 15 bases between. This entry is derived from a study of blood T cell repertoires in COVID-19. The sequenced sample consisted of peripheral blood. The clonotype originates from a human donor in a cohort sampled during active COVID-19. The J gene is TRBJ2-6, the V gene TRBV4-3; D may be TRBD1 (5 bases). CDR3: CASSQDRAGRYGANVLTF. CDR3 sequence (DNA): TGCGCCAGCAGCCAAGATCGCGCAGGGCGTTATGGGGCCAACGTCCTGACTTTC.